Listed below are T cell receptor beta chains from one sample, sequenced in a study of cytomegalovirus exposure and HLA in healthy donors. Only in-frame clones appear in the TCRdb table, and some are missing; sequencing was by immunoSEQ multiplex PCR. The sample has about 240,000 clones, around 80% seen once; the top ten hold 0.45% to 0.5%. Sequenced: PBMCs. These receptors were collected from a boy between 5 and 17 years old in good health and CMV-seronegative. The CDR3 runs from the conserved cysteine through the conserved F or W. D genes are given only for firm matches. Clone size, where shown, is once, few, many, or a class for clones that have expanded.

cdr3_aa cdr3_nt j_call d_call v_call clone_size
CASSPGPSYEQYF TGCGCCAGCAGCCCTGGCCCCAGCTACGAGCAGTACTTC TRBJ2-7 . TRBV5-1 .
CAWSGGQYQETQYF TGTGCCTGGAGTGGTGGACAGTACCAAGAGACCCAGTACTTC TRBJ2-5 . TRBV30 few
CAWSVGRREQYF TGTGCCTGGAGTGTAGGCAGGCGGGAGCAGTACTTC TRBJ2-5 TRBD2 TRBV30 .
CSVGPGSNQPQHF TGCAGCGTTGGCCCAGGGAGCAATCAGCCCCAGCATTTT TRBJ1-5 . TRBV29-1 .
CASSEAEETGFYNSPLHF TGTGCCAGCAGTGAAGCCGAGGAGACAGGGTTTTATAATTCACCCCTCCACTTT TRBJ1-6 TRBD1 TRBV2 once
CASSYGDQPQHF TGTGCCAGTAGTTACGGGGATCAGCCCCAGCATTTT TRBJ1-5 . TRBV19 .
CASSPGQAHSPLHF TGTGCCAGCAGCCCGGGACAGGCCCATTCACCCCTCCACTTT TRBJ1-6 TRBD1 TRBV7-3 .
CASSSGPGQGATGANVLTF TGTGCCAGTAGTAGCGGGCCGGGACAGGGGGCAACTGGGGCCAACGTCCTGACTTTC TRBJ2-6 TRBD1 TRBV19 .
CASRSKAGRRNEQFF TGTGCCAGCAGGAGCAAGGCGGGGAGGAGGAATGAGCAGTTCTTC TRBJ2-1 . TRBV6-5 .
CASSALALYNEQFF TGCGCCAGCAGTGCCTTGGCCCTTTACAATGAGCAGTTCTTC TRBJ2-1 . TRBV10-1 .
CASSRGSEAFF TGTGCCAGCAGCAGGGGTAGTGAAGCTTTCTTT TRBJ1-1 . TRBV5-5 few
CASSRGSNTGELFF TGTGCCAGCAGCCGGGGGTCGAACACCGGGGAGCTGTTTTTT TRBJ2-2 . TRBV7-9 .
CAWSVFRSQAGGYTF TGTGCCTGGAGTGTATTCCGGTCCCAAGCAGGTGGCTACACCTTC TRBJ1-2 . TRBV30 .
CASSAGLAGVTYEQYF TGCGCCAGCAGCGCAGGACTAGCGGGGGTAACCTACGAGCAGTACTTC TRBJ2-7 TRBD2 TRBV5-1 .
CAISEERPSNYGYTF TGTGCCATCAGTGAAGAGAGGCCGTCTAACTATGGCTACACCTTC TRBJ1-2 . TRBV10-3 .
CATTPGTGSQPQHF TGTGCCACCACTCCGGGGACAGGGAGTCAGCCCCAGCATTTT TRBJ1-5 TRBD1 TRBV6-1 .
CASSGGFQETQYF TGTGCCAGCAGTGGAGGGTTTCAAGAGACCCAGTACTTC TRBJ2-5 . TRBV6-5 .
CASRGTAEPWVNGEAFF TGTGCCAGCAGGGGCACAGCGGAACCTTGGGTAAATGGTGAAGCTTTCTTT TRBJ1-1 . TRBV27 .
CASSIYPTQYDQPQHF TGTGCCAGTAGTATATACCCCACTCAATATGATCAGCCCCAGCATTTT TRBJ1-5 . TRBV19 .
CASRSGTPGNTEAFF TGTGCCAGCAGGTCCGGGACACCCGGGAACACTGAAGCTTTCTTT TRBJ1-1 . TRBV11-3 .
CASSLDRVTGELFF TGTGCCAGCAGCTTAGATCGGGTCACCGGGGAGCTGTTTTTT TRBJ2-2 . TRBV11-2 .
CASSYAGANTDTQYF TGTGCCAGCAGTTACGCGGGGGCGAACACAGATACGCAGTATTTT TRBJ2-3 . TRBV6-6 .
CATAPRSGGRAEAFF TGTGCCACTGCCCCAAGGTCTGGGGGCCGGGCTGAAGCTTTCTTT TRBJ1-1 . TRBV2 few
CATPLAPNTGELFF TGTGCCACCCCACTAGCGCCTAACACCGGGGAGCTGTTTTTT TRBJ2-2 TRBD2 TRBV6-1 once